The entry that follows covers one T cell receptor beta chain sequence. The entry originates in a study of blood T cell repertoires in COVID-19. The table came from immunoSEQ multiplex PCR; TCRdb's copy has only in-frame clones and leaves some out. There are roughly 85,000 clones in the sample; roughly 90% occur only once, and 25% to 30% lies in the top ten. The CDR3 covers 14 residues. V was clipped by 7 bases and J by 7 bases, with 19 bases between them. Germline V gives CDR1 LGHDT, CDR2 YNNKEL (reference sequence). The chain joins TRBV3-1 (or the pseudogene TRBV3-2) to TRBJ1-2, with a possible D match to TRBD1 (5 bases). This receptor was obtained from a man aged 45-60 years with active or convalescent COVID-19. Sequenced input: peripheral blood. The CDR3, as DNA: TGTGCCAGCACCAAAGGGTCCAGGGAAAGTGGCTACACCTTC. This encodes CASTKGSRESGYTF.